This T cell receptor beta chain was identified during a study of identical twins (dated by TCRdb to 2016 to 2018). In the study overall: TCR alpha and beta repertoires from monozygotic twins, unrelated adults of various ages and cord blood were deep-sequenced to test whether fetal clonotypes persist. To rule out contamination, the twin experiments were replicated at different times with different library preparation protocols.

A remark on this clonotype: Its antigen is still unknown. There are no base qualities to consult, and no much larger clone falls within one base.

Every donor was a healthy Caucasian. The researchers also sequenced three unrelated adults who were not twins: a male aged 18 to 29, a male aged 50 to 59, and a female aged 50 to 59. Miltenyi CD45RO+ enrichment and human naive T-cell isolation kits were used to isolate memory (CD45RO+) and naive T cells from PBMC. Receptor amplification or capture employed 5' RACE. Sequenced using an Illumina HiSeq 2000. A universal primer binding site was added through template switching, and the final cDNA carried a unique molecular identifier so that TCR cDNA molecules could be counted accurately. First-strand cDNA for TCR alpha and beta chains was synthesized from specific primers in the conserved constant-segment region. Each cDNA library was double barcoded, with a SMART-Mk sample barcode plus Illumina barcodes, to control for contamination. TruSeq adapter sequences along with Illumina sample barcodes were introduced in two successive PCR steps. Sequencing of the TCR alpha and beta cDNA libraries was done on the Illumina HiSeq platform using custom primers. The source study handled its data this way. Raw reads were processed with MiGEC to extract unique molecular identifiers, and MiXCR was used to determine CDR3 positions. Recombination models were inferred per individual with the repgenHMM and IGoR tools using an EM algorithm. The analysis of shared clonotypes was done with the tcR package in R, with sharing normalized by the product of cloneset sizes. To study raw recombination free of thymic and clonal selection effects, out-of-frame nonproductive sequences were analyzed. Through fastp at Q25 and MiXCR, TCRdb rebuilt clones from the public reads, retaining in-frame beta chains. Rows with one shared CDR3 protein collapse into an entry with the most common genes and DNA. TCRdb's processing, not the study's, gives the V and J calls here. This sample lists 400,000 to 500,000 distinct CDR3 sequences; less than 20% were detected once. The ten largest clones add up to about 12% of the sample.

V loses 4 bases, J loses 5 bases, and the germline ends lie 9 bases apart. CDR1 and CDR2 were assigned from the germline V gene (reference sequence) as LGHDT and YNNKEL. Including the terminal cysteine and phenylalanine, the CDR3 comprises 12 residues. CDR3 DNA only is kept here, 36 bases in frame from base 1. General findings and caveats noted by the study authors: The excess sharing between twins in beta out-of-frame sequences was weaker because fewer shared sequences reduced the signal-to-noise ratio. Invariant T cells such as MAIT and iNKT could partly confound zero-insertion analyses, though diverse VJ usage argued against this for most clonotypes. Abundant cord blood beta clonotypes had fewer insertions, young adult naive repertoires showed a similar but weaker trend, and memory repertoires showed no such trend. In monozygotic twins, out-of-frame TCR alpha sharing was systematically underestimated by recombination models, although the models agreed with sharing between unrelated individuals. Compared with coincidental sharing between unrelated individuals, out-of-frame TCR alpha sequences shared between twins showed an excess of sequences with low generation probability. Because the same donors could not be followed over many years, conclusions were based on cross-sectional statistical analysis.

The sequenced sample was naive T cells sorted from blood. In light of the paper, this sample's cell subset or site label describes: cells isolated with a human naive T-cell isolation kit. The clonotype was recovered from a man aged 50 to 59 in good health. The V and J genes are TRBV3-1 and TRBJ2-7, with the D gene not clear enough to name. The CDR3 region: CASSPYPNEQYF. The nucleotide sequence reads as follows: TGTGCCAGCAGCCCCTATCCCAACGAGCAGTACTTC.